The subject of this entry is one TCR beta chain. The antigen remains undetermined. The data derive from a study of cytomegalovirus exposure and HLA in healthy donors. General study points: With high specificity and sensitivity, the classifier reportedly diagnosed cytomegalovirus status.

Using immunoSEQ multiplex PCR, the repertoire was profiled, and TCRdb retains in-frame clones only, with some absent. The repertoire holds over 100,000 clones, with roughly nine tenths as singletons. V trimming: 0 bases; J trimming: 5 bases; junction bases outside the gene matches: 8. The germline V gene has CDR1 SGHRS and CDR2 YFSETQ. This CDR3 comprises 16 residues. The V call is TRBV5-1, the J call TRBJ1-1, with 9 nucleotides matching TRBD1. This clonotype was obtained from a woman between 18 and 29 years old in good health and CMV-seronegative. The sequencing input was PBMCs. CDR3 sequence: CASSLGWDRVGTEAFF. The CDR3 DNA follows: TGCGCCAGCAGCTTGGGATGGGACAGGGTGGGGACTGAAGCTTTCTTT. Full variable domain (missing parts from reference TRBV5-1 and TRBJ1-1): KAGVTQTPRYLIKTRGQQVTLSCSPISGHRSVSWYQQTPGQGLQFLFEYFSETQRNKGNFPGRFSGRQFSNSRSEMNVSTLELGDSALYLCASSLGWDRVGTEAFFGQGTRLTVV.